Below, 16 T cell receptor beta chains from the same sample are listed, as sequenced in a study of tumor-infiltrating lymphocytes in primary liver carcinoma. The study extracted blood RNA from unsorted whole blood and also extracted germline DNA. Making TCR beta cDNA involved around 520 ng total RNA and a constant-region primer. Each TCR beta library was derived from three nested multiplex PCR rounds that employed slightly modified ARM-PCR. The study ran its first two PCR rounds for 9 to 10 cycles each, using TRBV1-TRBV30 forward primers and a C-beta reverse primer. Via MiXCR, TCRdb re-called the multiplex PCR reads, giving one row per CDR3 protein. Of roughly 330,000 distinct CDR3 sequences listed, roughly two thirds are singletons. The material sequenced was peripheral blood. These receptor sequences come from a man aged 35 to 55 with primary liver carcinoma and hepatitis B virus infection.

A remark on this clonotype: One base away lies a much larger clone, so this may be a sequencing read error. V gene TRBV6-2 or TRBV6-3 combines with J gene TRBJ2-2, with no clear D. This CDR3 is 15 amino acids long. V was trimmed by 5 bases and J by 1 base, leaving 11 bases between them. Germline V gene sequence: CDR1 MNHEY, CDR2 SVGEGT. As DNA, the CDR3 is TGTGCCAGCAGTCACTTCCACAGGAACACCGGGGAGCTGTTTTTT. It translates to CASSHFHRNTGELFF.

Turning to this clonotype: A much larger clone is a single base away; this may be a read error. The chain uses TRBV10-3 and TRBJ2-7, with D tentatively TRBD2 (7 bases). Germline loops: CDR1 ENHRY, CDR2 SYGVKD. The CDR3 sequence is 14 residues long. The CDR3 reads CAISEGGAVNELYF. As DNA, the CDR3 is TGTGCCATCAGTGAAGGGGGGGCAGTAAACGAGCTGTACTTC.

As concerns this clonotype: One end of the junction varies from germline; a read error may be responsible. The chain recombines TRBV11-2 with TRBJ2-3; the D call may be TRBD1 or TRBD2 (5 bases each). CDR3 length: 17 residues. Germline V gene data show CDR1 as SGHAT and CDR2 as FQNNGV. CDR3 nucleotides: TGTGCCAGCAGCTCAGTGGGACCTACAGGAGGTGTTGATACGCACTATTTT. The encoded protein is CASSSVGPTGGVDTHYF.

Comments on this clonotype: An end of the junction does not agree with germline; a read error may underlie this. V and J are TRBV11-2 and TRBJ2-2, with a tentative D call TRBD2 (6 bases). The CDR3 has 14 amino acids. Germline loops: CDR1 SGHAT, CDR2 FQNNGV. CDR3 nucleotide sequence: TGTGCCAGCAGCTTAGCTGGAGGGGCCGGGGTGCTGCTTTTT. This translates into CASSLAGGAGVLLF.

This clonotype was counted ten times or more. This chain links TRBV10-3 with TRBJ1-3, with D maybe TRBD1 (6 bases). Germline CDR1 reads ENHRY; CDR2 reads SYGVKD. The CDR3 has 13 residues. V lost 6 bases and J lost 10, with 16 bases in between. For the CDR3, the DNA is TGTGCCATCAGAGGGGACACTCCAGGTACCATATATTTT. Its protein product is CAIRGDTPGTIYF.

This clonotype turned up a few times. CDR3 protein: CASSQDMQSPYNSPLHF. As DNA, the CDR3 is TGTGCCAGCAGCCAAGATATGCAGAGCCCCTATAATTCACCCCTCCACTTT. The genes are TRBV4-2 and TRBJ1-6, with D unresolved. V lost 0 bases and J lost 2, with 11 bases in between. CDR1 LGHNA and CDR2 YNFKEQ come from the germline V gene. The CDR3 consists of 17 residues.

Note on this clonotype: The final CDR3 position lacks the conserved phenylalanine or tryptophan, pointing to a likely read error. No DNA is shown, since the ends of the CDR3 on it are uncertain; the CDR3 is the one TCRdb lists. This chain joins TRBV6-6 and TRBJ2-1; the table's D call of TRBD1 was not tested on the DNA. Counting both end residues, the CDR3 totals 14 amino acids. The germline V gene encodes CDR1 MNHNY and CDR2 SVGAGI (reference sequence). CDR3 region: CASKGIGARDELFL.

At least ten counts were recorded for this clonotype. This rearrangement joins TRBV6-2 or TRBV6-3 to TRBJ2-6; D not certain. The CDR3 has 15 amino acids. Deletions cut 8 bases from V and 0 bases from J, with 11 bases between. The germline V gene encodes CDR1 MNHEY and CDR2 SVGEGT. Here the CDR3 reads CASSLTSSGANVLTF. As DNA, the CDR3 is TGTGCCAGCTCTCTGACCAGCTCTGGGGCCAACGTCCTGACTTTC.

A note on this clonotype: With a much larger clone just one base away, this may be a read error. The CDR3 DNA is TGTGCCTGCAGAGGACAGGGGACTAATGAGCAGTTCTTC. Its protein product is CACRGQGTNEQFF. The chain has TRBV6-6 and TRBJ2-1, with 9 bases identical to TRBD1. Germline V lookup: CDR1 MNHNY, CDR2 SVGAGI (reference sequence). The CDR3 runs 13 residues.

This clonotype was observed a handful of times. V usage is TRBV29-1 and J usage is TRBJ2-1; TRBD2 matches 7 bases. Per germline, CDR1 SQVTM and CDR2 ANQGSEA. CDR3 length: 15 amino acids. V trimming: 3 bases; J trimming: 3 bases; junction bases outside the gene matches: 8. The CDR3 sequence is CSVEGGGGHYNEQFF. The CDR3 DNA follows: TGCAGCGTTGAGGGGGGGGGAGGCCACTACAATGAGCAGTTCTTC.

This clonotype was seen many times. V is TRBV29-1 and J is TRBJ1-2, with 10 bases matching TRBD1. The CDR3 is 14 amino acids. The germline gives CDR1 SQVTM, CDR2 ANQGSEA. The V segment lost 1 base and the J segment 8 bases; nucleotides outside the gene matches: 7. DNA for the CDR3: TGCAGCGTTGAAGGGGGACAGGGGAGGACGGGCTACACCTTC. Protein product: CSVEGGQGRTGYTF.

Notes on this clonotype: The junction does not match germline at one end; this may be a read error. Here the CDR3 reads CASSHQGAGNQPQHF. The CDR3 DNA is TGCGCCAGCAGCCACCAGGGGGCAGGCAATCAGCCCCAGCATTTT. The V and J genes are TRBV11-2 and TRBJ1-5; 8 bases are shared with TRBD1. Per the germline V gene, CDR1 is SGHAT and CDR2 is FQNNGV. The CDR3 consists of 15 residues.

As regards this clonotype: With a much larger clone just one base away, this may be a read error. The rearrangement uses TRBV4-1 and TRBJ2-1; 7 nucleotides match TRBD1. The J segment lost 5 bases and the V segment lost 3 bases, leaving 7 bases of the junction unmatched. CDR1 MGHRA and CDR2 YSYEKL come from the germline V gene. CDR3 length: 15 residues. CDR3 sequence (DNA): TGCGCCAGCAGCCAGGGGATAGGGGGCAACAATGAGCAGTTCTTC. Its translation: CASSQGIGGNNEQFF.

The genes are TRBV7-9 and TRBJ2-1; D is possibly TRBD1 (5 bases). The CDR3 has 17 residues. Trimming stripped 7 bases from V and 1 base from J, with 20 bases between. Germline CDR1 is SEHNR and CDR2 is FQNEAQ (reference sequence). DNA of the CDR3: TGTGCCAGCAAACCAAGGGGTGGAGATGAGTCCTACAATGAGCAGTTCTTC. Protein sequence: CASKPRGGDESYNEQFF.

Ten or more counts support this clonotype. V is TRBV6-5 and J is TRBJ1-4, with D possibly TRBD1 on 5 matching bases. V was cut by 2 bases and J by 1 base, with 8 bases left in between. The CDR3 loop spans 15 amino acids. Germline V gene data show CDR1 as MNHEY and CDR2 as SVGAGI. The CDR3: CASSYQGGTNEKLFF. The CDR3 DNA reads as TGTGCCAGCAGTTACCAGGGAGGAACTAATGAAAAACTGTTTTTT.

About this clonotype: This may come from a read error, since a much larger clone is one base off. The genes are TRBV6-6 and TRBJ2-7; D unresolved. This CDR3 is 13 amino acids long. Per the germline V gene, CDR1 is MNHNY and CDR2 is SVGAGI (reference sequence). The CDR3: CASRGTTAPERYF. CDR3 in DNA: TGTGCCAGCAGGGGTACAACGGCCCCTGAGCGGTACTTC.